Listed below are T cell receptor beta chains from one sample, sequenced in a study of CD8+ T cells in alopecia areata. Repertoires were generated with immunoSEQ multiplex PCR, while TCRdb's copy carries only in-frame clones and drops some. The sample lists 100,000 or so clones; almost 60% were seen once. This sample comprised CD8+ T cells sorted from blood, obtained at approximately week 60, from a patient treated with tofacitinib. The receptors here all came from a human donor with alopecia areata. CDR3s include the opening cysteine and the closing phenylalanine or tryptophan. Each record gives: clone size, V gene, D gene, J gene, CDR3 protein, CDR3 DNA. The D gene is left open where the match is weak. A row's size may be missing; if present it is once, few, many or a size class.

size: NA; V: TRBV5-1; D: TRBD1; J: TRBJ2-1; CDR3: CASSSGTGKSLNEQFF; DNA: TGCGCCAGCAGCTCTGGGACAGGGAAATCGTTGAATGAGCAGTTCTTC
size: few; V: TRBV30; D: NA; J: TRBJ2-1; CDR3: CASLGAPGEQFF; DNA: TGTGCCTCGCTGGGAGCGCCGGGAGAGCAGTTCTTC
size: few; V: TRBV29-1; D: NA; J: TRBJ2-5; CDR3: CSVYREAETQYF; DNA: TGCAGCGTTTACAGGGAGGCGGAGACCCAGTACTTC
size: NA; V: TRBV10-2; D: NA; J: TRBJ1-2; CDR3: CASTSGSYGYTF; DNA: TGCGCCAGCACCTCAGGCTCCTATGGCTACACCTTC
size: few; V: TRBV7-8; D: NA; J: TRBJ2-3; CDR3: CASSLGRSISTDTQYF; DNA: TGTGCCAGCAGCTTAGGGAGGTCTATATCGACAGATACGCAGTATTTT
size: NA; V: TRBV30; D: TRBD1; J: TRBJ2-7; CDR3: CAWAPGQGLHEQYF; DNA: TGTGCCTGGGCACCGGGACAGGGACTCCACGAGCAGTACTTC
size: NA; V: TRBV12-5; D: TRBD1; J: TRBJ1-5; CDR3: CASGLVGTGGRNQPQHF; DNA: TGTGCTAGTGGTTTGGTAGGGACAGGGGGCCGGAATCAGCCCCAGCATTTT
size: NA; V: TRBV18; D: NA; J: TRBJ1-2; CDR3: CASSPPWFTPSYGYTF; DNA: TGTGCCAGCTCACCTCCTTGGTTCACTCCTTCCTATGGCTACACCTTC
size: NA; V: TRBV2; D: TRBD2; J: TRBJ2-3; CDR3: CASGWTSGGGTDTQYF; DNA: TGTGCCAGCGGCTGGACTAGCGGGGGGGGCACAGATACGCAGTATTTT
size: few; V: TRBV5-1; D: NA; J: TRBJ1-1; CDR3: CASREGGREAFF; DNA: TGCGCCAGCAGAGAGGGAGGACGGGAAGCTTTCTTT
size: NA; V: TRBV9; D: NA; J: TRBJ2-3; CDR3: CASSSQRARLTDTQYF; DNA: TGTGCCAGCAGCTCACAGAGGGCTAGACTCACAGATACGCAGTATTTT
size: NA; V: TRBV4-1; D: NA; J: TRBJ1-5; CDR3: CASSQEGGTGNQPQHF; DNA: TGCGCCAGCAGCCAAGAAGGCGGAACGGGCAATCAGCCCCAGCATTTT
size: NA; V: TRBV5-8; D: NA; J: TRBJ1-1; CDR3: CASSLWTAMNTEAFF; DNA: TGTGCCAGCAGCCTATGGACAGCTATGAACACTGAAGCTTTCTTT
size: NA; V: TRBV4-1; D: NA; J: TRBJ1-5; CDR3: CASSQETDRDSNQPQHF; DNA: TGCGCCAGCAGCCAAGAAACGGACCGGGATAGCAATCAGCCCCAGCATTTT
size: few; V: TRBV14; D: TRBD1; J: TRBJ2-1; CDR3: CASSFRQGSAHNEQFF; DNA: TGTGCCAGCAGCTTCAGACAGGGGTCGGCCCACAATGAGCAGTTCTTC
size: NA; V: TRBV5-6; D: TRBD1; J: TRBJ2-2; CDR3: CASRIGQAHSANTGELFF; DNA: TGTGCCAGCAGGATTGGACAGGCTCATTCCGCCAACACCGGGGAGCTGTTTTTT
size: NA; V: TRBV7-6; D: NA; J: TRBJ1-1; CDR3: CASSPSPGPLNTEAFF; DNA: TGTGCCAGCAGCCCGTCTCCAGGGCCATTGAACACTGAAGCTTTCTTT
size: once; V: TRBV6-5; D: NA; J: TRBJ1-5; CDR3: CASSPQFGKPQHF; DNA: TGTGCCAGCAGTCCCCAGTTTGGGAAGCCCCAGCATTTT
size: NA; V: TRBV5-1; D: NA; J: TRBJ1-5; CDR3: CASSPNHPNQPQHF; DNA: TGCGCCAGCAGCCCCAACCACCCCAATCAGCCCCAGCATTTT
size: few; V: TRBV19; D: NA; J: TRBJ1-1; CDR3: CASEDRRQPNTEAFF; DNA: TGTGCCAGTGAAGACCGTCGGCAGCCAAACACTGAAGCTTTCTTT
size: NA; V: TRBV7-9; D: NA; J: TRBJ2-7; CDR3: CASSSPPHEQYF; DNA: TGTGCCAGCAGCTCCCCTCCCCACGAGCAGTACTTC
size: NA; V: TRBV7-8; D: NA; J: TRBJ2-3; CDR3: CASSRPHGSGTDTQYF; DNA: TGTGCCAGCAGCCGCCCGCATGGCTCGGGCACAGATACGCAGTATTTT
size: NA; V: TRBV29-1; D: NA; J: TRBJ1-2; CDR3: CSVEDPAGDHYGYTF; DNA: TGCAGCGTTGAAGATCCGGCGGGTGATCACTATGGCTACACCTTC
size: NA; V: TRBV4-2; D: TRBD1; J: TRBJ2-5; CDR3: CASSQARDRDETQYF; DNA: TGTGCCAGCAGCCAAGCGAGGGACAGGGATGAGACCCAGTACTTC
size: NA; V: TRBV7-2; D: NA; J: TRBJ2-2; CDR3: CASSLVWGPSGELFF; DNA: TGTGCCAGCAGCTTAGTGTGGGGGCCCTCCGGGGAGCTGTTTTTT
size: NA; V: TRBV6-5; D: TRBD1; J: TRBJ2-2; CDR3: CASSRSLQGAGELFF; DNA: TGTGCCAGCAGTCGCAGCCTTCAGGGGGCCGGGGAGCTGTTTTTT
size: few; V: TRBV15; D: NA; J: TRBJ2-7; CDR3: CATSRALLRAGPPTRSYEQYF; DNA: TGTGCCACCAGCAGAGCCCTCCTGCGTGCAGGGCCGCCCACTAGGTCCTACGAGCAGTACTTC
size: once; V: TRBV6-1; D: NA; J: TRBJ2-7; CDR3: CASRRNIEQYF; DNA: TGTGCCAGCCGGAGGAACATCGAGCAGTACTTC
size: NA; V: TRBV6-4; D: TRBD1; J: TRBJ2-1; CDR3: CASSPRDSYNEQFF; DNA: TGTGCCAGCAGTCCCCGGGACAGCTACAATGAGCAGTTCTTC
size: NA; V: TRBV6-5; D: NA; J: TRBJ1-1; CDR3: CASSYSPQADEAFF; DNA: TGTGCCAGCAGTTACTCACCCCAGGCCGACGAAGCTTTCTTT
size: few; V: TRBV15; D: NA; J: TRBJ2-7; CDR3: CATSSPGQTYEQYF; DNA: TGTGCCACCAGCAGCCCGGGACAAACATACGAGCAGTACTTC
size: NA; V: TRBV9; D: NA; J: TRBJ2-2; CDR3: CASSARQEAGELFF; DNA: TGTGCCAGCAGCGCTCGTCAAGAGGCCGGGGAGCTGTTTTTT
size: NA; V: TRBV11-2; D: NA; J: TRBJ2-1; CDR3: CASTSSYNEQFF; DNA: TGTGCCAGCACGTCTTCCTACAATGAGCAGTTCTTC
size: NA; V: TRBV6-5; D: TRBD1; J: TRBJ1-1; CDR3: CASGTGARTEAFF; DNA: TGTGCCAGCGGGACAGGGGCGCGGACTGAAGCTTTCTTT
size: NA; V: TRBV7-9; D: NA; J: TRBJ2-3; CDR3: CASSSRRVRTDTQYF; DNA: TGTGCCAGCAGCTCTAGGAGGGTTAGAACAGATACGCAGTATTTT
size: NA; V: TRBV7-9; D: NA; J: TRBJ1-3; CDR3: CASSPLRYRGSGNTIYF; DNA: TGTGCCAGCTCCCCCCTCAGATACCGAGGCTCTGGAAACACCATATATTTT
size: NA; V: TRBV10-3; D: NA; J: TRBJ2-3; CDR3: CAIRSTDTQYF; DNA: TGTGCCATCAGGAGCACAGATACGCAGTATTTT
size: NA; V: TRBV5-8; D: TRBD1; J: TRBJ1-5; CDR3: CASSLRGTQPQHF; DNA: TGTGCCAGCAGTCTCAGGGGGACTCAGCCCCAGCATTTT
size: NA; V: TRBV30; D: NA; J: TRBJ2-7; CDR3: CAWSKGQSYEQYF; DNA: TGTGCCTGGAGTAAAGGGCAGTCCTACGAGCAGTACTTC
size: few; V: TRBV7-8; D: NA; J: TRBJ2-3; CDR3: CASSSELRSKDTQYF; DNA: TGTGCCAGCAGTTCTGAACTTCGGAGTAAAGATACGCAGTATTTT
size: NA; V: TRBV2; D: NA; J: TRBJ1-6; CDR3: CASKLVSYNSPLHF; DNA: TGTGCCAGCAAGCTGGTCTCCTATAATTCACCCCTCCACTTT
size: NA; V: TRBV10-2; D: NA; J: TRBJ2-1; CDR3: CASGVPGYNEQFF; DNA: TGCGCCAGCGGGGTACCGGGGTACAATGAGCAGTTCTTC
size: NA; V: TRBV7-9; D: TRBD1; J: TRBJ1-1; CDR3: CASSVQGAPKTEAFF; DNA: TGTGCCAGCAGCGTCCAGGGGGCTCCCAAGACTGAAGCTTTCTTT
size: few; V: TRBV13; D: TRBD2; J: TRBJ2-7; CDR3: CASSLGLAGFDEQYF; DNA: TGTGCCAGCAGCTTAGGGCTAGCGGGGTTCGACGAGCAGTACTTC
size: NA; V: TRBV7-9; D: NA; J: TRBJ2-7; CDR3: CASSSRVTHEQYF; DNA: TGTGCCAGCAGCTCAAGGGTTACCCACGAGCAGTACTTC
size: NA; V: TRBV7-9; D: NA; J: TRBJ1-2; CDR3: CASTPARKGYTF; DNA: TGTGCCAGCACCCCGGCTCGAAAGGGCTACACCTTC
size: few; V: TRBV14; D: NA; J: TRBJ1-2; CDR3: CASSPGQVYGYTF; DNA: TGTGCCAGCAGCCCCGGGCAGGTGTATGGCTACACCTTC
size: NA; V: TRBV5-4; D: TRBD1; J: TRBJ1-2; CDR3: CASSLDRGSYGYTF; DNA: TGTGCCAGCAGCTTGGACAGGGGGTCCTATGGCTACACCTTC
size: NA; V: TRBV6-4; D: TRBD2; J: TRBJ2-3; CDR3: CASSDGTSGTDTQYF; DNA: TGTGCCAGCAGTGACGGGACTAGCGGCACAGATACGCAGTATTTT
size: once; V: TRBV10-1; D: NA; J: TRBJ1-5; CDR3: CASSAGSNQPQHF; DNA: TGCGCCAGCAGTGCCGGGAGCAATCAGCCCCAGCATTTT
size: NA; V: TRBV7-9; D: TRBD1; J: TRBJ1-5; CDR3: CASSPIRDRGIKDNQSQHF; DNA: TGTGCCAGCAGCCCGATTCGGGACAGGGGGATAAAAGACAATCAGTCCCAGCATTTT
size: NA; V: TRBV19; D: NA; J: TRBJ1-1; CDR3: CASSDMLEAFF; DNA: TGTGCCAGTAGCGACATGCTGGAAGCTTTCTTT
size: few; V: TRBV7-8; D: TRBD2; J: TRBJ2-2; CDR3: CASSLALLGLAGDQLFF; DNA: TGTGCCAGCAGCTTAGCGCTCCTGGGACTAGCGGGGGACCAGCTGTTTTTT
size: few; V: TRBV29-1; D: NA; J: TRBJ2-2; CDR3: CSVARNTGELFF; DNA: TGCAGCGTTGCGAGGAACACCGGGGAGCTGTTTTTT
size: NA; V: TRBV29-1; D: NA; J: TRBJ2-7; CDR3: CSVENDSSYEQYF; DNA: TGCAGCGTCGAAAACGACAGCTCCTACGAGCAGTACTTC
size: NA; V: TRBV15; D: NA; J: TRBJ2-7; CDR3: CATSRDRGLGYEQYF; DNA: TGTGCCACCAGCAGAGATCGGGGTTTAGGCTACGAGCAGTACTTC
size: NA; V: TRBV7-6; D: TRBD1; J: TRBJ1-1; CDR3: CASSGAGTAAFF; DNA: TGTGCCAGCAGCGGAGCAGGGACAGCAGCTTTCTTT
size: NA; V: TRBV27; D: NA; J: TRBJ1-2; CDR3: CASSLQGSRWNYGYTF; DNA: TGTGCCAGCAGTTTACAGGGGAGTAGGTGGAACTATGGCTACACCTTC
size: once; V: TRBV18; D: NA; J: TRBJ2-5; CDR3: CASSPVGSGGETQYF; DNA: TGTGCCAGCTCACCCGTCGGCAGTGGCGGTGAGACCCAGTACTTC
size: NA; V: TRBV4-1; D: NA; J: TRBJ2-4; CDR3: CASSQGLTGLAKNIQYF; DNA: TGCGCCAGCAGCCAAGGCTTGACAGGCCTAGCCAAAAACATTCAGTACTTC